This T cell receptor (beta chain) was identified in a study of OX40 agonist ivuxolimab in advanced cancers. The CDR3 contains 12 residues. Germline trimming cut 2 bases from V and 9 bases from J; bases unmatched to any gene: 6. CDR1 and CDR2 from the germline V gene are GTSNPN and SVGIG (reference sequence). Data came from immunoSEQ multiplex PCR; TCRdb stores just in-frame clones and leaves some out. This sample has about 36,000 clones, with 88% found just once. Study-wide points: Averaging showed that CD8+ T cells had more expanded clones than CD4+ did.

This clone was seen a handful of times. The antigen is undetermined. The source is an adult with an advanced solid tumor such as melanoma, head and neck, liver or kidney cancer. V gene TRBV30 combines with J gene TRBJ1-1; 7 bases are shared with TRBD1. The specimen was CD4+ or CD8+ T cells sorted from blood, collected in a trial of the OX40 agonist ivuxolimab. The CDR3 loop reads CAWSPTGEQAFF. The CDR3 DNA follows: TGTGCCTGGAGTCCTACAGGGGAGCAAGCTTTCTTT.